The 8 T cell receptor beta chains below come from one sample, sequenced in a study of cytomegalovirus exposure and HLA in healthy donors. Primers: 60 Vbeta forward and 13 Jbeta reverse. TCRdb's table, derived via immunoSEQ multiplex PCR, lists solely in-frame clones and lacks some. The sample holds approximately 70,000 clones; over 70% are singletons and the top ten take about 8%. The sequenced sample was PBMCs. The receptors stem from a man aged 55 to 69 in good health and CMV-seropositive.

The chain has TRBV7-2 and TRBJ2-1; the match to TRBD2 covers 8 bases. There are 16 residues in the CDR3. The germline V gene encodes CDR1 SGHTA and CDR2 FQGNSA. Losses at the gene ends were 4 bases for V and 0 bases for J; bases not matched to a gene: 5. Written as DNA, the CDR3 is TGTGCCAGCAGCTCCCAAGCGGGAGTCTCCTACAATGAGCAGTTCTTC. It codes for CASSSQAGVSYNEQFF.

The chain recombines TRBV21-1 with TRBJ1-1; TRBD1 was called by the table and not checked on the DNA. TRBV21-1 is reported as a pseudogene. CDR3 length equals 15 residues. The DNA of the CDR3 is TGTGCCAGCAGCCTTAGGACAGGGGGCTACACTGAAGCTTTCTTT. Amino acid sequence: CASSLRTGGYTEAFF.

The V call is TRBV5-1, the J call TRBJ2-1, with TRBD2 matching 9 bases. The CDR3 is made up of 18 amino acids. V was pared by 0 bases and J by 5 bases, with 12 bases of the junction left unmatched. Germline V CDR1 and CDR2: SGHRS, YFSETQ. Here the CDR3 reads CASSLERGRGFGDNEQFF. CDR3 DNA sequence: TGCGCCAGCAGCTTGGAACGCGGGAGGGGATTCGGGGACAATGAGCAGTTCTTC.

The chain joins TRBV19 to TRBJ2-1; 8 bases map to TRBD2. The germline gives CDR1 LNHDA, CDR2 SQIVND (reference sequence). This CDR3 comprises 11 residues. V trimming: 8 bases; J trimming: 10 bases; junction bases outside the gene matches: 4. CDR3 loop: CASRGGLEQFF. In nucleotides, the CDR3 is TGTGCCAGTCGGGGGGGACTCGAGCAGTTCTTC.

This clone appeared a single time. The chain recombines TRBV19 with TRBJ2-4; TRBD1 is a possible D gene (5 bases). Germline CDR1 and CDR2: LNHDA and SQIVND (reference sequence). The CDR3 length is 15 residues. Trimming stripped 1 base from V and 4 bases from J, with 11 bases between. In DNA form, the CDR3 reads TGTGCCAGTAGTATAGGGGGCCTGAGGAAAAACATTCAGTACTTC. Amino acids: CASSIGGLRKNIQYF.

This clone appeared once. This rearrangement joins TRBV5-1 to TRBJ1-2, with a tentative D call TRBD1 (5 bases). Trimming took 0 bases from V and 2 from J, leaving 14 bases between them. Germline V CDR1 and CDR2: SGHRS, YFSETQ. The CDR3 runs to 16 residues. CDR3 DNA: TGCGCCAGCAGCTTGGTAGGGGCTAAGGGAAACTATGGCTACACCTTC. It is translated as CASSLVGAKGNYGYTF.

This clone was counted a few times. Other DNA sequences of this sample code for an identical CDR3. The chain employs TRBV14 and TRBJ1-6; no firm D call. The V and J ends lost 1 base and 10 bases respectively, with 11 bases between them. Germline V lookup: CDR1 SGHDN, CDR2 FVKESK. The CDR3 consists of 14 residues. DNA of the CDR3: TGTGCCAGCAGCCAAGGAAGGGAGTACTCACCCCTCCACTTT. Its translation: CASSQGREYSPLHF.

The V gene is TRBV19, the J gene TRBJ1-4; maybe TRBD1 (6 bases). Between the trimmed V and J ends, which lost 6 bases and 5 bases, there was a span of 13 bases. This CDR3 is 14 amino acids long. Germline V lookup: CDR1 LNHDA, CDR2 SQIVND (reference sequence). Here the CDR3 reads CASRMDSENEKLFF. The DNA for the CDR3 is TGTGCCAGTAGAATGGACAGCGAAAATGAAAAACTGTTTTTT.